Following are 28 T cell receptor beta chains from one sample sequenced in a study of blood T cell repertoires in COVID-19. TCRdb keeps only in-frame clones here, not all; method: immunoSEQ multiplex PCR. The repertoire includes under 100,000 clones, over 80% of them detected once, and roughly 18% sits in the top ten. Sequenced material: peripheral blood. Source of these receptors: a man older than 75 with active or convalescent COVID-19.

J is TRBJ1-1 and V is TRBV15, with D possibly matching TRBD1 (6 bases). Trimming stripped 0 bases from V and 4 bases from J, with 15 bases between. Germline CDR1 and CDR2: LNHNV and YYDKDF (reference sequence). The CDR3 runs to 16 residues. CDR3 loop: CATSRDQRQALTEAFF. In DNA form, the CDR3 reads TGTGCCACCAGCAGAGATCAAAGACAGGCGCTCACTGAAGCTTTCTTT. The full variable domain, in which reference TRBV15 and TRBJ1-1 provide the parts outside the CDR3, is DAMVIQNPRYQVTQFGKPVTLSCSQTLNHNVMYWYQQKSSQAPKLLFHYYDKDFNNEADTPDNFQSRRPNTSFCFLDIRSPGLGDTAMYLCATSRDQRQALTEAFFGQGTRLTVV.

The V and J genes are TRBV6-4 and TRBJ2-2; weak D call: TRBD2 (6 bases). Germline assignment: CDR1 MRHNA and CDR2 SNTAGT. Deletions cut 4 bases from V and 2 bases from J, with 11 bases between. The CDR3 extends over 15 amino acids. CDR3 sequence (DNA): TGTGCCAGCAGTGTGGGCGGGACCAACACCGGGGAGCTGTTTTTT. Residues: CASSVGGTNTGELFF.

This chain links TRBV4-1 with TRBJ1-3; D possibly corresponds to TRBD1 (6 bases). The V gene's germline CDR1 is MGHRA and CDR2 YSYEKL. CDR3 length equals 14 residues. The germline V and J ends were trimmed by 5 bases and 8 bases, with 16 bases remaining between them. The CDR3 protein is CASSTRQDLDTIYF. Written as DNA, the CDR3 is TGCGCCAGCAGCACCAGACAGGATCTAGACACCATATATTTT.

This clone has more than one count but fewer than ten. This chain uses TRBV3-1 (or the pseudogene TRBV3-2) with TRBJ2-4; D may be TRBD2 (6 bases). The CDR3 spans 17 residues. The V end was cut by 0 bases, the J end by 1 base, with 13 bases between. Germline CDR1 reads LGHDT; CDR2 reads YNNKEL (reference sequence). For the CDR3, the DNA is TGTGCCAGCAGCCAAGATAGTGGGGGGAGGGCCAAAAACATTCAGTACTTC. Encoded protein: CASSQDSGGRAKNIQYF.

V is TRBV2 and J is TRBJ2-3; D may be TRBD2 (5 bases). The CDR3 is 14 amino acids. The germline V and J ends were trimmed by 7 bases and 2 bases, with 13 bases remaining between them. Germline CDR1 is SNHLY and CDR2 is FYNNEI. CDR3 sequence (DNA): TGTGCCAGCAAACCGGGAAGCTCCACAGATACGCAGTATTTT. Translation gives CASKPGSSTDTQYF.

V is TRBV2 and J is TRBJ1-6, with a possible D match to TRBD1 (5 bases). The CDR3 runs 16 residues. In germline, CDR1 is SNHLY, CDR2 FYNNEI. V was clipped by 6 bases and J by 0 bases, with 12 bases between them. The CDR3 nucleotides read TGTGCCAGCAGCAGGGAACCCGGCTCCTATAATTCACCCCTCCACTTT. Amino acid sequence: CASSREPGSYNSPLHF.

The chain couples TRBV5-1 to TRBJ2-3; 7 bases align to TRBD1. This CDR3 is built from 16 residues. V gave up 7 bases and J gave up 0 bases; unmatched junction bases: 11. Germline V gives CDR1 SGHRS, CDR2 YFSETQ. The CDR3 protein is CASGPGTASSTDTQYF. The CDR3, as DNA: TGCGCCAGCGGCCCAGGGACAGCCTCTAGCACAGATACGCAGTATTTT.

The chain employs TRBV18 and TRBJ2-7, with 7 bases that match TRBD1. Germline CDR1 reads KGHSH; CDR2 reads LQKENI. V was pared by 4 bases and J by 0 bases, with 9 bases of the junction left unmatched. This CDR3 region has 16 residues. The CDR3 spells CASSQQRGTDSYEQYV. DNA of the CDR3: TGTGCCAGCTCACAGCAGAGGGGGACAGACTCCTACGAGCAGTACGTC.

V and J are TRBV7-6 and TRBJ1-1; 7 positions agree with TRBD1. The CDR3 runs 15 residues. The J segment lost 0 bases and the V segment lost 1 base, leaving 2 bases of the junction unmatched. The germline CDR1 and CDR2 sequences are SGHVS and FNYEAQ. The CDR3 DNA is TGTGCCAGCAGCTTAGGACAGGGCCTGAACACTGAAGCTTTCTTT. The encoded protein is CASSLGQGLNTEAFF. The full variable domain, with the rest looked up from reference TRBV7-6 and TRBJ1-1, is GAGVSQSPRYKVTKRGQDVALRCDPISGHVSLYWYRQALGQGPEFLTYFNYEAQQDKSGLPNDRFSAERPEGSISTLTIQRTEQRDSAMYRCASSLGQGLNTEAFFGQGTRLTVV.

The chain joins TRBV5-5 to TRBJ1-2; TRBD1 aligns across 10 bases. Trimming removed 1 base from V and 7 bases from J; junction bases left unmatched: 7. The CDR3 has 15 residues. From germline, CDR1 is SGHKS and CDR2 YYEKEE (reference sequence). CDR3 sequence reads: CASSLTGTGVFGYTF. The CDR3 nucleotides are TGTGCCAGCAGCTTGACCGGGACAGGGGTTTTTGGCTACACCTTC. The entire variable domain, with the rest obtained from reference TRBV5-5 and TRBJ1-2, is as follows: DAGVTQSPTHLIKTRGQQVTLRCSPISGHKSVSWYQQVLGQGPQFIFQYYEKEERGRGNFPDRFSARQFPNYSSELNVNALLLGDSALYLCASSLTGTGVFGYTFGSGTRLTVV.

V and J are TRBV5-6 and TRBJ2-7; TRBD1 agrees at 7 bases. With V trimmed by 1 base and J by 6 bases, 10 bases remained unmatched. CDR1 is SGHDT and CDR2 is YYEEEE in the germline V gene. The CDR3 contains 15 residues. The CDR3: CASSLITGAGGEQYV. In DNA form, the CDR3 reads TGTGCCAGCAGCTTGATAACAGGGGCCGGTGGCGAGCAGTACGTC.

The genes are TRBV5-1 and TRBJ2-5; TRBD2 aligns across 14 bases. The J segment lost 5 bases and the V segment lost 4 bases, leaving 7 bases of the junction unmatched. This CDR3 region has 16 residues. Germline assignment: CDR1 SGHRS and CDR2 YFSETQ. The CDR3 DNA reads TGCGCCAGCAGCGTGACTAGCGGGGGGGCCCCGGAGACCCAGTACTTC. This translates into CASSVTSGGAPETQYF.

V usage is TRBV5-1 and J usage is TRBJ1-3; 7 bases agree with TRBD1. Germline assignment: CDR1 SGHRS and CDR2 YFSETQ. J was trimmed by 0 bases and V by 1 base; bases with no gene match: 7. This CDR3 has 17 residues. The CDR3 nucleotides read TGCGCCAGCAGCTTGACTGGACAGGAGCACTCTGGAAACACCATATATTTT. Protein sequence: CASSLTGQEHSGNTIYF.

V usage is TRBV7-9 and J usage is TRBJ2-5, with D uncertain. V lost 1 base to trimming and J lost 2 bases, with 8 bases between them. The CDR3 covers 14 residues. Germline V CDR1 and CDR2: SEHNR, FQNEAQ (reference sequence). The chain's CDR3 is CASSLVVLQETQYF. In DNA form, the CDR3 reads TGTGCCAGCAGCTTAGTTGTGCTACAAGAGACCCAGTACTTC. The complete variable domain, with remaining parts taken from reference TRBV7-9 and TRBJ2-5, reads DTGVSQNPRHKITKRGQNVTFRCDPISEHNRLYWYRQTLGQGPEFLTYFQNEAQLEKSRLLSDRFSAERPKGSFSTLEIQRTEQGDSAMYLCASSLVVLQETQYFGPGTRLLVL.

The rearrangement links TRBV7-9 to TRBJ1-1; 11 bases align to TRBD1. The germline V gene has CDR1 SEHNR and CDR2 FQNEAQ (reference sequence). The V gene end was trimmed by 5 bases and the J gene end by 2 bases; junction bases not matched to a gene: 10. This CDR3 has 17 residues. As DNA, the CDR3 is TGTGCCAGCAGCCCCGGGACAGGGGGGACGAGAAACACTGAAGCTTTCTTT. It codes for CASSPGTGGTRNTEAFF.

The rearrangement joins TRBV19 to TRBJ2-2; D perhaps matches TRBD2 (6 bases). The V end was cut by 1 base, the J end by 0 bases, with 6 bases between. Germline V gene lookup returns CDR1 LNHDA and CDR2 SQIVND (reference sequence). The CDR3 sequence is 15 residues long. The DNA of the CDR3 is TGTGCCAGTAGTATAGCGGGGGCGAACACCGGGGAGCTGTTTTTT. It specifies CASSIAGANTGELFF.

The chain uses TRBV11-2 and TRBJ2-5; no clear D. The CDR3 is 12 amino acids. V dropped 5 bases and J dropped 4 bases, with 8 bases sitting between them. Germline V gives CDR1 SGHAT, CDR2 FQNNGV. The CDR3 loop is CASSTMRETQYF. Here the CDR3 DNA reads TGTGCCAGCAGCACGATGCGAGAGACCCAGTACTTC.

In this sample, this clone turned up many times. CDR3 region: CASKITPRAYEQYV. As DNA, the CDR3 is TGTGCCAGCAAGATAACTCCCCGCGCCTACGAGCAGTACGTC. The chain carries TRBV6-5 and TRBJ2-7, with no clear D. Germline values: CDR1 MNHEY, CDR2 SVGAGI. The CDR3 sequence is 14 residues long. V lost 7 bases, J lost 2 bases, and 15 bases lay in between.

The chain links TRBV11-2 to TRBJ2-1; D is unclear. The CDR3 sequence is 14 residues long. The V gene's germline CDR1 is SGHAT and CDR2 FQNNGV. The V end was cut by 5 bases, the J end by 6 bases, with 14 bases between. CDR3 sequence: CASSMAGRFNEQFF. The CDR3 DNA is TGTGCCAGCAGCATGGCCGGCAGGTTCAATGAGCAGTTCTTC.

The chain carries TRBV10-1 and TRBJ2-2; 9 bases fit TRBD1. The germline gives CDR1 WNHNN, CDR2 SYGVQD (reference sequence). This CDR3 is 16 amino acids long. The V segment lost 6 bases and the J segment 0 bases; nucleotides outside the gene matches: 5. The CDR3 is CASRPGQGTNTGELFF. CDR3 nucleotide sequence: TGCGCCAGCAGACCGGGACAGGGAACGAACACCGGGGAGCTGTTTTTT.

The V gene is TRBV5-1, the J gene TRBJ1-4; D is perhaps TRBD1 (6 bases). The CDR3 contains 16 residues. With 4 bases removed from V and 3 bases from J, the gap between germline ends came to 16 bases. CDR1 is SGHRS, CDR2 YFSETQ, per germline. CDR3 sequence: CASSRRQVTANEKLFF. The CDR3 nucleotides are TGCGCCAGCAGCCGTAGACAGGTTACAGCTAATGAAAAACTGTTTTTT.

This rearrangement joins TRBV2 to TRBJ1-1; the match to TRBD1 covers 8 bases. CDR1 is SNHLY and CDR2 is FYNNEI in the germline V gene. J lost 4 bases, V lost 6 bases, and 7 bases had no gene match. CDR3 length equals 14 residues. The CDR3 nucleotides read TGTGCCAGCAGCGGACAGGGAGTCGGCACTGAAGCTTTCTTT. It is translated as CASSGQGVGTEAFF.

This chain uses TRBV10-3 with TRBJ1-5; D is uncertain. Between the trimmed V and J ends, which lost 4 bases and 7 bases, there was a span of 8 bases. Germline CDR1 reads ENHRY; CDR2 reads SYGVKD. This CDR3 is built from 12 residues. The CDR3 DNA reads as TGTGCCATCAGTGGGGAGGGCCAGCCCCAGCATTTT. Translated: CAISGEGQPQHF.

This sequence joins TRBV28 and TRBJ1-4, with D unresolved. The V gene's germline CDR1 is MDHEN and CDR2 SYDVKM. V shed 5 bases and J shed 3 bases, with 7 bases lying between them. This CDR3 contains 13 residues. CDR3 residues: CASSLRANEKLFF. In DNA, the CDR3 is TGTGCCAGCAGTCTAAGAGCTAATGAAAAACTGTTTTTT.

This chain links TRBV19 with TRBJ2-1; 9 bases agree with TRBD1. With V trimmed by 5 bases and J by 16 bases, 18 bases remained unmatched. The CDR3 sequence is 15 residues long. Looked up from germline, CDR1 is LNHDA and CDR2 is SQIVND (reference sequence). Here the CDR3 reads CASSPRGQGTEIRFF. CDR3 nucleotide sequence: TGTGCCAGTAGTCCGCGGGGACAGGGTACGGAAATCAGATTCTTC.

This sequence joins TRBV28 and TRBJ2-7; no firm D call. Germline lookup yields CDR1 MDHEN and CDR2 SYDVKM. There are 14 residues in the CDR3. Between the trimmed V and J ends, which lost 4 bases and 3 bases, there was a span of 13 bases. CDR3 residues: CASSSPTYHYEQYV. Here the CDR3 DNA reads TGTGCCAGCAGTTCCCCGACATACCACTACGAGCAGTACGTC.

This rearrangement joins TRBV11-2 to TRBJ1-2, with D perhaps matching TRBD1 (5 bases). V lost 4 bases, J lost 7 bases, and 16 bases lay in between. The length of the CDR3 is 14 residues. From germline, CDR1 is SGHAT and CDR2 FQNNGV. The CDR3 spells CASSSHMTAFGYTF. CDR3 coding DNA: TGTGCCAGCAGCTCACATATGACAGCTTTTGGCTACACCTTC.

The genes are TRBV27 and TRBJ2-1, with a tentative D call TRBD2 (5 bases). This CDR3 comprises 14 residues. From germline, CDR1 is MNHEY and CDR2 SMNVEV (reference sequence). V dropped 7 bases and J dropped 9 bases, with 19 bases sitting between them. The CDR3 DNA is TGTGCCAGCACATTCGACCGAGGGCAGCGTGAGCAGTTCTTC. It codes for CASTFDRGQREQFF.